This T cell receptor beta chain was recorded in a study of spatial heterogeneity in lung cancer. As for the study in general: Detection consistently yielded more beta chains than alpha chains. The mean occurrence of each unique TCR and UMI combination in raw reads exceeded eight. Regarding the study as a whole: In blood, ubiquitous expanded tumor TCRs appeared more at resection than follow-up.

This CDR3 is built from 15 residues. The germline CDR1 and CDR2 sequences are GTSNPN and SVGIG (reference sequence). The V and J ends lost 5 bases and 3 bases, in that order; junction bases with no gene match: 9. The time point: sample taken at primary tumor resection. Unsorted whole RNA of tumor, nontumor lung or frozen PBMC was sequenced. Samples came from some 71 TRACERx patients with untreated early-stage lung cancer. MiXCR, run by TCRdb on the 5' RACE reads, gives a single entry per CDR3 protein. The profile covers about 13,000 distinct CDR3 sequences, with over 9.5% appearing a single time and about 29% taken by the ten largest. For this clonotype: Its antigen remains unidentified.

Material: PBMCs, obtained at surgery. The sequence derives from a male donor with early-stage non-small cell lung cancer. This rearrangement joins TRBV30 to TRBJ1-3; 8 bases match TRBD1. Here the CDR3 DNA reads TGTGCCTGGGCAGCAGACAGGGGTTTTGGAAACACCATATATTTT. Its translation is CAWAADRGFGNTIYF.